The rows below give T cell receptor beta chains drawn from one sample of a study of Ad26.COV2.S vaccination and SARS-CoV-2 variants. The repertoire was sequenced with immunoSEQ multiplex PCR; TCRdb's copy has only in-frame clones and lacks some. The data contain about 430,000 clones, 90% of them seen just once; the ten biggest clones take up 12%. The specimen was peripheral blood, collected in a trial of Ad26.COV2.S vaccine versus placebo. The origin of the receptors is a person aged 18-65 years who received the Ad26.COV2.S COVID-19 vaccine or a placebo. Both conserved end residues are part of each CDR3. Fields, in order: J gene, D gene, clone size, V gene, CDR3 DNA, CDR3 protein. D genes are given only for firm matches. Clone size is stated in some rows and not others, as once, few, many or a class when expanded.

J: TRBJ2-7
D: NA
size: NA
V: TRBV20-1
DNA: TGCAGTGCTAGTTACAGTGCAAGCTCCTACGAGCAGTACTTC
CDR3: CSASYSASSYEQYF

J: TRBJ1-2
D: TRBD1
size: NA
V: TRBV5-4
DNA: TGTGCCAGCAGCTTGGGACAGGGTGTAAGCTATGGCTACACCTTC
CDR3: CASSLGQGVSYGYTF

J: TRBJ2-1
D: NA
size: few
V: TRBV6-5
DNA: TGTGCCAGCAGAACGGGAGACGAGCAGTTCTTC
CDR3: CASRTGDEQFF

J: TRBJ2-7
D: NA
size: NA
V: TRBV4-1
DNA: TGCGCCAGCAGCCAAGGGGGTCGTGGGAGCCCCTACGAGCAGTACTTC
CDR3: CASSQGGRGSPYEQYF

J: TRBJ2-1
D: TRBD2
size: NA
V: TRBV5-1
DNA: TGCGCCAGCGGCCGAGCGGGGGCAATAGATGAGCAGTTCTTC
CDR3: CASGRAGAIDEQFF

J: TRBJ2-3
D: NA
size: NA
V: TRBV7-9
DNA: TGTGCCAGCAGCTTAGCGGCGTCTAGCACAGATACGCAGTATTTT
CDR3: CASSLAASSTDTQYF

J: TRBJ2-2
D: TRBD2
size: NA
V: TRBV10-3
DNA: TGTGCCACCCGGTGGAGCGGGAACGCCGGGGAGCTGTTTTTT
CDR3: CATRWSGNAGELFF

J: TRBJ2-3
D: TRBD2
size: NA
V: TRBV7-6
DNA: TGTGCCAGCAGCCCCCCTGGAGGAGCGGGGGTCACAGATACGCAGTATTTT
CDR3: CASSPPGGAGVTDTQYF

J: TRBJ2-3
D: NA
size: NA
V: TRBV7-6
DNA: TGTGCCAGCAGCTTGACTTACACAGATACGCAGTATTTT
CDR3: CASSLTYTDTQYF

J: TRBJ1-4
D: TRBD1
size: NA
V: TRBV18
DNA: TGTGCCAGCTCACCCTTGGACAGGACTAATGAAAAACTGTTTTTT
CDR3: CASSPLDRTNEKLFF

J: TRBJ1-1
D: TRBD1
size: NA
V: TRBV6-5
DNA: TGTGCCAGCAGTTACTCCCCGACAGGGTCGACCACTGAAGCTTTCTTT
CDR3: CASSYSPTGSTTEAFF

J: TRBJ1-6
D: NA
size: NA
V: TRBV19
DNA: TGTGCCAGTAGTATCGGTGGGACGGCTAATTCACCCCTCCACTTT
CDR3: CASSIGGTANSPLHF

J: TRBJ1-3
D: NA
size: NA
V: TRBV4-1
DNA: TGCGCCAGCAGCCAAGATCGAATTGGAGGGGCTGGAAACACCATATATTTT
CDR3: CASSQDRIGGAGNTIYF

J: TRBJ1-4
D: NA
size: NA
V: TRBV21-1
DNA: TGTGCCAGCCCCCAACCTGGGACGGGTGGAACTAATGAAAAACTGTTTTTT
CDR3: CASPQPGTGGTNEKLFF

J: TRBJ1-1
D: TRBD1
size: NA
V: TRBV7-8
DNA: TGTGCCAGCAGCTTGGACAGGCCCGTTACTATGAACACTGAAGCTTTCTTT
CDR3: CASSLDRPVTMNTEAFF

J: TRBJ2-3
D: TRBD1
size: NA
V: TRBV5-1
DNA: TGCGCCAGTCATCACAGGGGATCTAGCACAGATACGCAGTATTTT
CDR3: CASHHRGSSTDTQYF

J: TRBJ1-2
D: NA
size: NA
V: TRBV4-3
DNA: TGCGCCAGCAGCCAAACACATCCTAACTATGGCTACACCTTC
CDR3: CASSQTHPNYGYTF

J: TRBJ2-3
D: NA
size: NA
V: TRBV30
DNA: TGTGCCTGGAGTGGTCGGACAGATAGCACAGATACGCAGTATTTT
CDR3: CAWSGRTDSTDTQYF

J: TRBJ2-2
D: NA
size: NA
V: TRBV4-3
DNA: TGCGCCAGCAGCCAAGATATGTGGACTTACACCGGGGAGCTGTTTTTT
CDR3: CASSQDMWTYTGELFF

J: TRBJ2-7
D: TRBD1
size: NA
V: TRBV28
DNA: TGTGCCAGCAGTTCTGCGGGGACAGGGAACGAGCAGTACTTC
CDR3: CASSSAGTGNEQYF

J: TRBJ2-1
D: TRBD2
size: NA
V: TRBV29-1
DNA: TGCAGCGCGGAACTAGCGGGATGGAGTGAGCAGTTCTTC
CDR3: CSAELAGWSEQFF

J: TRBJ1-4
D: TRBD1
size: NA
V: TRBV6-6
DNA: TGTGCCAGCAGTCGACTAACAGGGGCAGTTAATGAAAAACTGTTTTTT
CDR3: CASSRLTGAVNEKLFF

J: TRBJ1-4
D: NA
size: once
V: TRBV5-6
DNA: TGTGCCAGCAGCTTGGCCGGGGGCGCGGGTAGTGAAAAACTGTTTTTT
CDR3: CASSLAGGAGSEKLFF

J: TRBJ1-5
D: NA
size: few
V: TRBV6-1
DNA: TGTGCCAGCAGTGAAGTCATAGATGCAGCGAGCAATCAGCCCCAGCATTTT
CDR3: CASSEVIDAASNQPQHF

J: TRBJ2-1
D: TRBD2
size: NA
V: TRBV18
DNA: TGTGCCAGCTCTGACCCCATAATGGGAGGGAATGAGCAGTTCTTC
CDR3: CASSDPIMGGNEQFF

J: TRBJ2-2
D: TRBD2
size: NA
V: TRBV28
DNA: TGTGCCAGCAGTTCACGCGGGACTAGCGGGTCCAGCGGGGAGCTGTTTTTT
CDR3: CASSSRGTSGSSGELFF

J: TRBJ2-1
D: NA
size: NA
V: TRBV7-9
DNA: TGTGCCAGCAGCTCTAGTCGCAGTTCGGGTGAGCAGTTCTTC
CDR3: CASSSSRSSGEQFF

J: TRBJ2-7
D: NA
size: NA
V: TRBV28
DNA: TGTGCCAGCAGCATCGGAGGGGGACAACGAAACTACGAGCAGTACTTC
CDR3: CASSIGGGQRNYEQYF

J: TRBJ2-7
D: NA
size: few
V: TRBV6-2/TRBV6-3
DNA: TGTGCCAGCAGCCACGGGGCAGAGCAGTACTTC
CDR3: CASSHGAEQYF

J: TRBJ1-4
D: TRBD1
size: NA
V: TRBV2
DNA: TGTGCCAGCACCCGTCAGCCAGGACAGGGGGCCTTTAATGAAAAACTGTTTTTT
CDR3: CASTRQPGQGAFNEKLFF

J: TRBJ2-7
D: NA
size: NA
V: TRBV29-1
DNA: TGCAGCGTTGAATTGGGCCGGAGGAGAGGGTACGAGCAGTACTTC
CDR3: CSVELGRRRGYEQYF

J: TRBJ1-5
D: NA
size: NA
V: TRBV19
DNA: TGTGCCAGTAGTATCGTCGCGGGGGGCTACTCTCAGCCCCAGCATTTT
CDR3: CASSIVAGGYSQPQHF

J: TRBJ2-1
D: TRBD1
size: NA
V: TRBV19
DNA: TGTGCCAGTAGTATAACCGGGACAGCGCAGTTCTTC
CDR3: CASSITGTAQFF

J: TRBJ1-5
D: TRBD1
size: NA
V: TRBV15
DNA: TGTGCCACCAGTAGGACAGGGGGCTTCAATCAGCCCCAGCATTTT
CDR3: CATSRTGGFNQPQHF

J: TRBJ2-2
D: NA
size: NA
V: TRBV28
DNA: TGTGCCAGCAGTTTAGGTGGGAGATCCGGCGGGGAGCTGTTTTTT
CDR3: CASSLGGRSGGELFF

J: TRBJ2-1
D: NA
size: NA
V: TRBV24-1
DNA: TGTGCCACCAGTGTAAGGGGCAATGAGCAGTTCTTC
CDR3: CATSVRGNEQFF

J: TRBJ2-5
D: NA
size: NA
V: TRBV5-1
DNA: TGCGCCAGCAGCTTGGAGCTCCAAGAGACCCAGTACTTC
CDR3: CASSLELQETQYF